Each of the 14 T cell receptor beta chains below was sequenced from the same sample in a study of blood T cell repertoires in COVID-19. The assay was immunoSEQ multiplex PCR, and TCRdb's table has in-frame clones only and misses some. The data hold fewer than 400,000 clones, with roughly 85% observed a single time. The sample comprised peripheral blood. The receptors shown here come from a woman aged 18-29 years with acute or convalescent COVID-19.

The chain uses TRBV30 and TRBJ1-1; 10 bases map to TRBD1. This CDR3 is 13 amino acids long. The germline gives CDR1 GTSNPN, CDR2 SVGIG (reference sequence). The J segment lost 7 bases and the V segment lost 5 bases, leaving 7 bases of the junction unmatched. CDR3 residues: CAWGDRGGGEAFF. The CDR3 DNA reads as TGTGCCTGGGGGGACAGGGGTGGAGGTGAAGCTTTCTTT.

The chain links TRBV5-8 to TRBJ1-2; no reliable D call. CDR1 SGHTS and CDR2 YDEGEE come from the germline V gene. The CDR3 has 14 residues. Trimming removed 0 bases from V and 0 bases from J, with 6 bases in between. The CDR3 protein is CASSLVSANYGYTF. Written as DNA, the CDR3 is TGTGCCAGCAGCTTGGTTAGCGCTAACTATGGCTACACCTTC.

This clone is a singleton in its sample. The V and J genes are TRBV4-2 and TRBJ2-3, with 11 bases fitting TRBD2. Germline lookup yields CDR1 LGHNA and CDR2 YNFKEQ. V lost 3 bases to trimming and J lost 3 bases; unmatched junction nucleotides: 11. The CDR3 spans 18 residues. The CDR3 DNA follows: TGTGCCAGCAGCCAGGAGGGGACGACTAGCGGGGAGACAGATACGCAGTATTTT. Protein sequence: CASSQEGTTSGETDTQYF.

The chain joins TRBV28 to TRBJ1-4; unclear D gene. Germline loops: CDR1 MDHEN, CDR2 SYDVKM. This CDR3 is 14 amino acids long. Deletions cut 2 bases from V and 7 bases from J, with 11 bases between. Here the CDR3 reads CASSLAVTAEKLFF. CDR3 in DNA: TGTGCCAGCAGTTTAGCAGTTACCGCTGAAAAACTGTTTTTT.

This clone was observed a single time. This chain uses TRBV15 with TRBJ1-1; the D is unclear. This CDR3 has 12 amino acids. Germline V CDR1 and CDR2: LNHNV, YYDKDF (reference sequence). Trimming cost V 9 bases and J 1 base, with 9 bases left between them. The CDR3 loop reads CATRHGNTEAFF. DNA of the CDR3: TGTGCCACTCGCCACGGGAACACTGAAGCTTTCTTT.

This CDR3 is CASSQAGRDNEKLFF. In nucleotides, the CDR3 is TGTGCCAGCAGCCAGGCGGGACGGGATAATGAAAAACTGTTTTTT. V is TRBV4-2 and J is TRBJ1-4; TRBD1 is a possible D gene (5 bases). Germline V gives CDR1 LGHNA, CDR2 YNFKEQ. V was trimmed by 3 bases and J by 4 bases, leaving 12 bases between them. The CDR3 is 15 amino acids.

The chain employs TRBV7-8 and TRBJ1-4, with D tentatively TRBD1 (6 bases). The germline gives CDR1 SGHVS, CDR2 FQNEAQ. The CDR3 runs 16 residues. V was cut by 5 bases and J by 8 bases, with 21 bases left in between. The CDR3 reads CASSNPGGGAVEKLFF. CDR3 in DNA: TGTGCCAGCAGCAACCCCGGAGGGGGGGCGGTAGAAAAACTGTTTTTT.

V gene TRBV28 combines with J gene TRBJ2-3, with TRBD2 identical over 10 bases. V shed 3 bases, J shed 2 bases, and the junction held 8 bases outside the gene matches. This CDR3 has 17 residues. The V gene's germline CDR1 is MDHEN and CDR2 SYDVKM. This chain's CDR3 is CASSLGASGRSTDTQYF. DNA for the CDR3: TGTGCCAGCAGTTTGGGGGCTAGCGGGAGATCCACAGATACGCAGTATTTT.

The chain recombines TRBV27 with TRBJ1-2; TRBD1 might be the D (6 bases). This CDR3 region has 15 residues. The germline V and J ends were trimmed by 3 bases and 2 bases, with 13 bases remaining between them. CDR1 is MNHEY and CDR2 is SMNVEV in the germline V gene (reference sequence). CDR3 sequence: CASSFSGGSNYGYTF. DNA for the CDR3: TGTGCCAGCAGTTTTTCGGGGGGCTCCAACTATGGCTACACCTTC.

The rearrangement uses TRBV19 and TRBJ1-2; no clear D gene. The V gene lost 6 bases and the J gene lost 6 bases, with 20 bases spanning the gap. The CDR3 covers 15 residues. Germline V gives CDR1 LNHDA, CDR2 SQIVND (reference sequence). CDR3 loop: CASRDTGYKEDGYTF. The CDR3 nucleotides are TGTGCCAGTAGAGATACCGGTTACAAGGAGGATGGCTACACCTTC.

The CDR3 DNA reads as TGCGCCAGCAGCTCCCTTAGCGGGAGCTACGAGCAGTACTTC. Translation: CASSSLSGSYEQYF. The chain uses TRBV4-1 and TRBJ2-7, with 9 nucleotides matching TRBD2. J lost 3 bases, V lost 5 bases, and 5 bases had no gene match. The CDR3 loop spans 14 amino acids. Germline lookup yields CDR1 MGHRA and CDR2 YSYEKL.

CDR3: CASSSREGGSYEQYF. CDR3 sequence (DNA): TGTGCCAGTTCATCACGGGAGGGGGGGTCCTACGAGCAGTACTTC. This rearrangement joins TRBV19 to TRBJ2-7, with 8 bases matching TRBD2. The CDR3 has 15 amino acids. Germline V lookup: CDR1 LNHDA, CDR2 SQIVND (reference sequence). The V and J ends lost 8 bases and 1 base, in that order; junction bases with no gene match: 10.

This chain uses TRBV20-1 with TRBJ1-2; the D is unclear. This CDR3 region has 11 residues. V shed 2 bases and J shed 3 bases, with 4 bases lying between them. Germline CDR1 and CDR2: DFQATT and SNEGSKA (reference sequence). The CDR3 DNA reads as TGCAGTGCTAGAAGAGACTATGGCTACACCTTC. Translation gives CSARRDYGYTF.

V gene TRBV7-9 combines with J gene TRBJ1-2; no firm D call. The V end was cut by 5 bases, the J end by 4 bases, with 11 bases between. The CDR3 has 13 residues. Germline V lookup: CDR1 SEHNR, CDR2 FQNEAQ (reference sequence). Written as DNA, the CDR3 is TGTGCCAGCAGCCCGTCCGGGAGCTATGGCTACACCTTC. Translation: CASSPSGSYGYTF.